The table lists the clone carrying this T cell receptor beta chain with a count of one. Generated by immunoSEQ multiplex PCR, the TCRdb table keeps only in-frame clones and is missing some. The table records around 300,000 clones, 86% of them present only once. The data were obtained in a study of blood T cell repertoires in COVID-19. Background on the study: Samples of COVID-19 (acute and convalescent) were obtained from the United States, Italy and Spain.

Patients at the Seattle site were enrolled during active infection and followed longitudinally. V lost 0 bases and J lost 10, with 16 bases in between. Germline loops: CDR1 SGHVS, CDR2 FQNEAQ. The length of the CDR3 is 16 residues. Sequenced sample: peripheral blood. The clonotype was recovered from a woman in her 70s with COVID-19, enrolled during active disease. V usage is TRBV7-8 and J usage is TRBJ1-6; D not certain. CDR3 residues: CASSLALAGLGSPLHF. For the CDR3, the DNA is TGTGCCAGCAGCTTAGCCCTGGCAGGCTTAGGATCACCCCTCCACTTT.